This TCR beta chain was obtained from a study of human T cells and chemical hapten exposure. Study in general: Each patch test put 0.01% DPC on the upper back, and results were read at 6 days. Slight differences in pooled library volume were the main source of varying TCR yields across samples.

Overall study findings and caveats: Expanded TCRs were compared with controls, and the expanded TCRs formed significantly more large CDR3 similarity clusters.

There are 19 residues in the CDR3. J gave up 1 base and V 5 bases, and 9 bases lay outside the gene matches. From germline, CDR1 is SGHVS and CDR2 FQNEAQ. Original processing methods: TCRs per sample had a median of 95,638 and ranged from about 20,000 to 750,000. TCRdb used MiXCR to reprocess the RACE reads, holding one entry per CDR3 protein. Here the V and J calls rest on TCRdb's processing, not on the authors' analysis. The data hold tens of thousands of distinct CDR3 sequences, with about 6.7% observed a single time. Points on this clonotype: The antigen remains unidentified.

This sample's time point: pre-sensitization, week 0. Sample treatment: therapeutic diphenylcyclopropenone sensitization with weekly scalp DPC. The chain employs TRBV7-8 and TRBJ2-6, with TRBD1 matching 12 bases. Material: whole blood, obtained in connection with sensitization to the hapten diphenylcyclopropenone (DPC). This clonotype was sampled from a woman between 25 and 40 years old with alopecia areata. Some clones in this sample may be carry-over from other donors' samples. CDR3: CASSENPGQGASGANVLTF. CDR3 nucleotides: TGTGCCAGCAGCGAAAACCCGGGACAGGGGGCATCTGGGGCCAACGTCCTGACTTTC. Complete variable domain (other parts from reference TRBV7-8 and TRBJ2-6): GAGVSQSPRYKVAKRGQDVALRCDPISGHVSLFWYQQALGQGPEFLTYFQNEAQLDKSGLPSDRFFAERPEGSVSTLKIQRTQQEDSAVYLCASSENPGQGASGANVLTFGAGSRLTVL.